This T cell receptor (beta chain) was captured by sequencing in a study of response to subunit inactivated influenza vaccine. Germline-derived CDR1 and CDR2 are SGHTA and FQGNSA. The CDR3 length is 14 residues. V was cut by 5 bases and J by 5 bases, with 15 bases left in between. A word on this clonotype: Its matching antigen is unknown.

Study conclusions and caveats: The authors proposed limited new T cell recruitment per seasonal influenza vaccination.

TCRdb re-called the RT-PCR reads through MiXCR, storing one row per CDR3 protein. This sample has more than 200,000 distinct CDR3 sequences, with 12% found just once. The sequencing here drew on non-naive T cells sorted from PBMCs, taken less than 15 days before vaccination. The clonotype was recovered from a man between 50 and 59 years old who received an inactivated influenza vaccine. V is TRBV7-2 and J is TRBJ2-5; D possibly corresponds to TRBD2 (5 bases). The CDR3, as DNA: TGTGCCAGCAGCCCGCGCGGGTGGCTGGAGACCCAGTACTTC. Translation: CASSPRGWLETQYF.